The 12 T cell receptor beta chains in this list originate from one sample, sequenced in a study of blood T cell repertoires in COVID-19. Produced via immunoSEQ multiplex PCR; TCRdb's table is partial and in-frame only. The sample yields fewer than 600,000 clones, roughly 90% seen once. Sequencing was carried out using PBMCs or T cells enriched from blood (not recorded which). These receptors originate from a woman in her forties who had recovered from COVID-19.

The V and J genes are TRBV9 and TRBJ1-2; TRBD1 matches at 10 bases. There are 16 residues in the CDR3. Germline V CDR1 and CDR2: SGDLS, YYNGEE. With 5 bases clipped from V and 7 bases from J, the junction kept 14 bases outside the gene matches. The CDR3 is CASRATPSGQGSGYTF. CDR3 in DNA: TGTGCCAGCAGGGCGACACCTTCGGGACAGGGGTCTGGCTACACCTTC.

The J gene is TRBJ1-2, the V gene TRBV28; D is perhaps TRBD1 (6 bases). Per germline, CDR1 MDHEN and CDR2 SYDVKM. V was clipped by 5 bases and J by 3 bases, with 13 bases between them. The CDR3 covers 14 residues. CDR3 nucleotides: TGTGCCAGCAGTACCACACAGGGTTACTATGGCTACACCTTC. This translates into CASSTTQGYYGYTF.

The V and J genes are TRBV5-6 and TRBJ1-6; TRBD1 aligns across 8 bases. Germline V gene lookup returns CDR1 SGHDT and CDR2 YYEEEE. V was clipped by 5 bases and J by 7 bases; unmatched bases: 11. This CDR3 spans 16 amino acids. DNA of the CDR3: TGTGCCAGCAGAGGGGGGGGGACAGGCCTAAATTCACCCCTCCACTTT. As protein: CASRGGGTGLNSPLHF. The variable domain in full, completed from reference TRBV5-6 and TRBJ1-6, reads DAGVTQSPTHLIKTRGQQVTLRCSPKSGHDTVSWYQQALGQGPQFIFQYYEEEERQRGNFPDRFSGHQFPNYSSELNVNALLLGDSALYLCASRGGGTGLNSPLHFGNGTRLTVT.

V usage is TRBV19 and J usage is TRBJ1-5; D gene ambiguous. With 6 bases removed from V and 1 base from J, the gap between germline ends came to 25 bases. CDR3 length: 19 residues. Germline CDR1 and CDR2: LNHDA and SQIVND (reference sequence). CDR3 DNA sequence: TGTGCCAGTAGCCCCCATCCAGAGGGCACACTAACGAGCAATCAGCCCCAGCATTTT. Its translation is CASSPHPEGTLTSNQPQHF.

The J gene is TRBJ1-2, the V gene TRBV27; 8 bases match TRBD1. This CDR3 has 13 residues. V dropped 3 bases and J dropped 4; count of bases not matched to a gene: 1. Germline-derived CDR1 and CDR2 are MNHEY and SMNVEV (reference sequence). The CDR3 region is CASSLGQAYGYTF. DNA for the CDR3: TGTGCCAGCAGTTTGGGACAGGCCTATGGCTACACCTTC.

This clone was picked up one time. The gene calls are TRBV9 and TRBJ2-5; 8 bases are shared with TRBD1. Germline assignment: CDR1 SGDLS and CDR2 YYNGEE. J gave up 2 bases and V 4 bases, and 10 bases lay outside the gene matches. CDR3 size: 16 residues. The CDR3 loop reads CASSPRLQGVQETQYF. CDR3 nucleotide sequence: TGTGCCAGCAGCCCCCGATTACAGGGGGTTCAAGAGACCCAGTACTTC.

Concerning this clone: Distinct nucleotide sequences in the sample also encode this CDR3. The V gene is TRBV5-1, the J gene TRBJ1-3; unclear D gene. The CDR3 covers 15 residues. V gave up 0 bases and J gave up 0 bases, with 7 bases separating them. CDR1 is SGHRS, CDR2 YFSETQ, per germline. In nucleotides, the CDR3 is TGCGCCAGCAGCTTGGATGCGGGCTCTGGAAACACCATATATTTT. Protein sequence: CASSLDAGSGNTIYF.

The count of this clone is one. The rearrangement uses TRBV2 and TRBJ1-2, with D possibly being TRBD1 (6 bases). CDR1 is SNHLY and CDR2 is FYNNEI in the germline V gene. This CDR3 has 14 residues. Trimming took 5 bases from V and 4 from J, leaving 14 bases between them. The CDR3: CASSLDRPLYGYTF. The CDR3 bases are TGTGCCAGCAGTCTTGACAGGCCCCTCTATGGCTACACCTTC.

The chain joins TRBV28 to TRBJ1-4, with a possible D match to TRBD1 (5 bases). V was clipped by 7 bases and J by 4 bases, with 19 bases between them. This CDR3 spans 16 amino acids. The germline V gene has CDR1 MDHEN and CDR2 SYDVKM. The CDR3: CASTTRRGYSNEKLFF. The CDR3 DNA follows: TGTGCCAGCACCACTCGGAGGGGATACAGTAATGAAAAACTGTTTTTT.

The chain employs TRBV4-2 and TRBJ2-5; a weak D match, TRBD2 (5 bases). Trimming stripped 4 bases from V and 2 bases from J, with 11 bases between. The CDR3 loop spans 14 amino acids. Germline-derived CDR1 and CDR2 are LGHNA and YNFKEQ. The CDR3 region has the DNA TGTGCCAGCAGCCCATCGGCGGGTCAAGAGACCCAGTACTTC. Translated: CASSPSAGQETQYF.

The J gene is TRBJ2-7, the V gene TRBV4-2, with a possible D match to TRBD2 (6 bases). The CDR3 has 15 residues. Trimming pared 0 bases from V and 3 bases from J, leaving 12 bases between. CDR1 and CDR2 (germline): LGHNA, YNFKEQ. The CDR3, as DNA: TGTGCCAGCAGCCAAGAACCGGGACTTTTCTACGAGCAGTACTTC. Amino acids: CASSQEPGLFYEQYF.

The V gene is TRBV30, the J gene TRBJ2-3; 8 bases agree with TRBD1. The J segment lost 1 base and the V segment lost 2 bases, leaving 2 bases of the junction unmatched. There are 14 residues in the CDR3. Germline lookup yields CDR1 GTSNPN and CDR2 SVGIG (reference sequence). CDR3 protein: CAWSSTGGTDTQYF. CDR3 bases: TGTGCCTGGAGTTCGACAGGGGGCACAGATACGCAGTATTTT.